The TCR beta chain described here comes from a study of blood T cell repertoires in COVID-19 (dated by TCRdb to about 2020). About the study as a whole: Samples from collaborators originated in the United States, Italy and Spain and spanned both the acute and convalescent phases of COVID-19. The repertoires were released in a freely available public database intended as a resource for research on the immune response to SARS-CoV-2. The material from the prospective study consisted of cDNA or gDNA derived from T cells, B-cell-depleted T cells, or PBMCs. The samples were drawn from the first 160 participants of the ongoing ImmuneRACE study and from under 1,500 subjects provided by 6 global collaborators. Where available, HLA class I and class II types were taken from metadata supplied by the sample provider and were not determined by assay-based typing. The dataset comprised deeply sampled blood TCRbeta repertoires from subjects exposed to, actively infected with, or recovered from COVID-19. Nearly every sample came with metadata listing a de-identified subject ID, COVID-19 status, age in years and sex.

Beyond this particular receptor, the publication reports: How much clinical and demographic metadata was included differed by source and by participant, and the metadata was provided uncurated.

Comment on this clone: Its specific antigen is unknown. Base quality data are lacking; no much larger clone is found one base away.

Each collaborating institution followed its own protocols to collect whole blood in K2EDTA tubes. For TCRbeta analysis, collaborator samples were shipped as frozen whole blood, as isolated PBMCs, or as DNA extracted from either sample type. TCRbeta CDR3 regions were amplified from genomic DNA using the immunoSEQ Assay, a bias-controlled multiplex PCR. The paper's data handling went like this. Nucleated cell counts per sample were estimated from amplification of reference gene primers within the assay. Sequence reads were collapsed and filtered to measure the absolute abundance of every unique TCRbeta CDR3 rearrangement. For each sample, productive Simpson clonality was calculated as the square root of Simpson's diversity index across productive rearrangements. What TCRdb holds here is the immuneACCESS table cut down to in-frame rearrangements. Part of the clones is not present; checked against another copy, under half of the missing clones reflect an unresolved V gene, and the others are unexplained. V and J calls plus clone size are reproduced from that table; the DNA served to infer D and trimming. A total of 180,000 or so clones appear in this sample, 70% to 90% of them only once. The ten largest clones add up to about 2.7% of the sample.

As encoded in the germline V gene (reference sequence), CDR1 is LNHNV while CDR2 is YYDKDF. The CDR3, from cysteine to phenylalanine, totals 14 residues. Only the CDR3 DNA stays, 42 bases, in frame from base 1. At the junction V is shortened by 0 bases and J by 9 bases, with 14 bases in between. The receptor was isolated from a man in his forties with active or convalescent COVID-19. Input material: peripheral blood. The chain links TRBV15 with TRBJ1-2; TRBD1 is a possible D gene, resting on 5 matching bases. The CDR3 amino acid sequence is: CATSRDRQGPSYTF. The nucleotide sequence is given as TGTGCCACCAGCAGAGATCGGCAGGGCCCGAGCTACACCTTC.